This T cell receptor beta chain derives from a study of blood T cell repertoires in COVID-19. Study at large: Samples of COVID-19 (acute and convalescent) were obtained from the United States, Italy and Spain.

Some clones are missing from TCRdb's copy, which holds only in-frame ones; the method was immunoSEQ multiplex PCR. Altogether almost 500,000 clones are present, 88% being singletons, with the ten largest covering 8.3%. CDR1 is SEHNR and CDR2 is FQNEAQ in the germline V gene (reference sequence). This CDR3 region has 18 residues. Trimming at V came to 0 bases and at J to 7 bases, leaving 13 bases not matched to a gene. Each participant's cohort was designated according to participant-reported clinical history. The V and J genes are TRBV7-9 and TRBJ1-4, with 8 bases aligning to TRBD1. This clonotype was sampled from a woman aged 55-69 years who had recovered from COVID-19. Sequences were obtained from PBMCs or T cells enriched from blood (not recorded which). CDR3 in DNA: TGTGCCAGCAGCTTAGCCGGGACAGGCCTACCGCTGGGTGAAAAACTGTTTTTT. The encoded protein is CASSLAGTGLPLGEKLFF.